This entry features one T cell receptor (beta chain) sequence. Before being deemed recovered, Cohort 3 donors had two negative PCRs, clearance, or symptom resolution. Libraries were prepared by immunoSEQ multiplex PCR; TCRdb keeps only in-frame clonotypes and omits some of them. The profile shows over 150,000 clones, over 75% of them singletons. This record comes from a study of blood T cell repertoires in COVID-19. V shed 5 bases, J shed 5 bases, and the junction held 5 bases outside the gene matches. The CDR3 covers 15 residues. CDR1 and CDR2 from the germline V gene are SGHAT and FQNNGV. The TCR originated in a woman between 50 and 59 years old who had recovered from COVID-19. The rearrangement uses TRBV11-2 and TRBJ1-6; TRBD1 matches 8 bases. Sequenced input: PBMCs or T cells enriched from blood (not recorded which). DNA for the CDR3: TGTGCCAGCAGCCCCGACAGGGGTAATAATTCACCCCTCCACTTT. This sequence encodes CASSPDRGNNSPLHF.